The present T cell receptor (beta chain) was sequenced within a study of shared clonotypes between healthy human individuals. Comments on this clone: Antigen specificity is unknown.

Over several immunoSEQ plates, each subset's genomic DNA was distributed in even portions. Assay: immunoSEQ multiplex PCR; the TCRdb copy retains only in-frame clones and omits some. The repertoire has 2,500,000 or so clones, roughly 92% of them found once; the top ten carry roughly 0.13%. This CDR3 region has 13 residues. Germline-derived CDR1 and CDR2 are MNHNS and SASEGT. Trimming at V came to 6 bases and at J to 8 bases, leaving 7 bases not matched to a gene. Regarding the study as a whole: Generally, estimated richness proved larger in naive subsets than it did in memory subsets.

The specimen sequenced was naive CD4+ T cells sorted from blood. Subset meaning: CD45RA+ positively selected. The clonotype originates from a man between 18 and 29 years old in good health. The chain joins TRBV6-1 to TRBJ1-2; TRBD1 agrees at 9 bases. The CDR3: CASRYGQGNGYTF. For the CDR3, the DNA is TGTGCCAGCAGGTACGGACAGGGGAACGGCTACACCTTC.